Given below is one TCR beta chain in context. The antigen remains undetermined. The sample belongs to a study of T cell clonotyping in hematopoietic cell transplantation. The data were produced by immunoSEQ multiplex PCR, yet TCRdb's version contains in-frame clones alone and is incomplete. In the table there are 15,000 to 20,000 clones, roughly 91% of which are singletons. Study-level results: Recipient TCR diversity dropped after transplant; expanded clonotypes rose from day 30 to 180.

The sequence was collected from a man aged 35 to 55 in good health. Some clones in this sample may be carry-over from other donors' samples. The sample comprised peripheral blood mononuclear cells.

CDR3 loop: CASSSASSSGANVLTF. CDR3 in DNA: TGCGCCAGCTCGTCGGCCTCCAGCTCTGGGGCCAACGTCCTGACTTTC. This chain uses TRBV4-3 with TRBJ2-6; no clear D. The CDR3 loop spans 16 amino acids. Germline values: CDR1 LGHNA, CDR2 YSLEER. With 8 bases removed from V and 0 bases from J, the gap between germline ends came to 14 bases.